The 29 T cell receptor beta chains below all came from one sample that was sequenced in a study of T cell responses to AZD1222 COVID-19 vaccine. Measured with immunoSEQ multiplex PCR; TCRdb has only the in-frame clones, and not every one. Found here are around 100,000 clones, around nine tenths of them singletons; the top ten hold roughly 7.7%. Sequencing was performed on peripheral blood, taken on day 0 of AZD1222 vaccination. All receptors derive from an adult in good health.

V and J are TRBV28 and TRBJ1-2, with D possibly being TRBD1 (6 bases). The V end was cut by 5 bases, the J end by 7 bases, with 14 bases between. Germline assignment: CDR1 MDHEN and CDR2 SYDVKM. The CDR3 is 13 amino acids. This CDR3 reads CASSVPGQGGYTF. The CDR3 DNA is TGTGCCAGCAGTGTCCCGGGACAAGGTGGCTACACCTTC.

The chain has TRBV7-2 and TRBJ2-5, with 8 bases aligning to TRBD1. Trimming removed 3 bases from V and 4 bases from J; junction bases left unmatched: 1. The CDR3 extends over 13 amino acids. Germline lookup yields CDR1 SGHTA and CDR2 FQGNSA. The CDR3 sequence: CASSFRGLETQYF. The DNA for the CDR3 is TGTGCCAGCAGCTTCAGGGGGCTAGAGACCCAGTACTTC.

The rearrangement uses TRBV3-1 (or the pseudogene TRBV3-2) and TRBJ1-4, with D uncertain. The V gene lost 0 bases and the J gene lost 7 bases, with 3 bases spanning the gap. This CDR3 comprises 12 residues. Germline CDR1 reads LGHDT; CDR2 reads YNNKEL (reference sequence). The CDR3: CASSQDIEKLFF. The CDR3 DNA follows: TGTGCCAGCAGCCAAGATATTGAAAAACTGTTTTTT.

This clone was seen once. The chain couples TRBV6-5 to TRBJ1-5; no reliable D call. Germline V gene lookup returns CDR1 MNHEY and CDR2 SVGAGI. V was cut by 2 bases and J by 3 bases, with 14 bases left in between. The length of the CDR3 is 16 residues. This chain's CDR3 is CASSYPRDSNNQPQHF. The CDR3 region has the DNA TGTGCCAGCAGTTACCCAAGGGATTCCAACAATCAGCCCCAGCATTTT.

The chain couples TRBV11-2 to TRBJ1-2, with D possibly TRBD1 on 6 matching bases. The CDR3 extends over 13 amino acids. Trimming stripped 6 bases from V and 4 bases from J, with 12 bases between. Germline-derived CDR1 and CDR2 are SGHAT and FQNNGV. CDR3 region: CASSYGGAYGYTF. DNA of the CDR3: TGTGCCAGCAGTTACGGGGGGGCCTATGGCTACACCTTC.

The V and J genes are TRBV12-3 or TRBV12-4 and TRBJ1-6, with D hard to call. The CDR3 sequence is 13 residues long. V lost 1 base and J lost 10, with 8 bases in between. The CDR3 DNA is TGTGCCAGCAGTTTAGAGTCATTATCACCCCTCCACTTT. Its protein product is CASSLESLSPLHF.

CDR3 loop: CASSSNQETQYF. In DNA, the CDR3 is TGTGCCAGCAGTTCCAACCAAGAGACCCAGTACTTC. V and J are TRBV27 and TRBJ2-5; D is ambiguous. V was shortened by 4 bases and J by 0 bases, with 3 bases between the two germline ends. The CDR3 has 12 amino acids. The germline V gene encodes CDR1 MNHEY and CDR2 SMNVEV (reference sequence).

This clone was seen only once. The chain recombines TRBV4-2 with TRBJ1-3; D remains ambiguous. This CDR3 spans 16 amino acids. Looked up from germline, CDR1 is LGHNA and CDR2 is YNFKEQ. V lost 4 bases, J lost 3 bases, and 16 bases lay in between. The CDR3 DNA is TGTGCCAGCAGCCCTCTGTTCGGGGAATATGGAAACACCATATATTTT. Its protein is CASSPLFGEYGNTIYF.

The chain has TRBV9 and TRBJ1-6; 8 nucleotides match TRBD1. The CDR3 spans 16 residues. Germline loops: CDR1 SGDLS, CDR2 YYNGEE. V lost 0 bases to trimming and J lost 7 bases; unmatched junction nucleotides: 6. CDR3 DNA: TGTGCCAGCAGCGTAGAGACAGGGGCTACCAATTCACCCCTCCACTTT. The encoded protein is CASSVETGATNSPLHF.

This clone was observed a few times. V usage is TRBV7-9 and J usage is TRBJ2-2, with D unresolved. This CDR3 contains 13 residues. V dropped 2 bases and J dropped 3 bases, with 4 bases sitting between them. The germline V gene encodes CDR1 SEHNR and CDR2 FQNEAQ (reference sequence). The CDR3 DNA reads TGTGCCAGCAGCTTACAATACACCGGGGAGCTGTTTTTT. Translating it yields CASSLQYTGELFF.

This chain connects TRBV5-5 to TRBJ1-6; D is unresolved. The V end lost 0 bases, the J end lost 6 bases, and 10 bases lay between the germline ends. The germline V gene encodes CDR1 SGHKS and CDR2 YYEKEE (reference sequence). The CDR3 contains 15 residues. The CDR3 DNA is TGTGCCAGCAGCTTGGGCGTGGTTTTTAATTCACCCCTCCACTTT. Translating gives CASSLGVVFNSPLHF.

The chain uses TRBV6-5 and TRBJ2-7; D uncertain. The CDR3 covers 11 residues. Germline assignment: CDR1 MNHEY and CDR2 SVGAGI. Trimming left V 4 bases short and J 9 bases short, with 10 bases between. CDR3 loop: CASSSRFRQYF. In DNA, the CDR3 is TGTGCCAGCAGTTCCCGATTTCGGCAGTACTTC.

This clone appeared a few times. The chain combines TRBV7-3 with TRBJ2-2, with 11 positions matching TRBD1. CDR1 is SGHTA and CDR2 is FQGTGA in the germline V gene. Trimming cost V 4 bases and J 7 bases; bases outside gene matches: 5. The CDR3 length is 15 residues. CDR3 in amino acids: CASSSGQGVYGELFF. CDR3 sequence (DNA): TGTGCCAGCAGCTCGGGACAGGGGGTTTACGGGGAGCTGTTTTTT.

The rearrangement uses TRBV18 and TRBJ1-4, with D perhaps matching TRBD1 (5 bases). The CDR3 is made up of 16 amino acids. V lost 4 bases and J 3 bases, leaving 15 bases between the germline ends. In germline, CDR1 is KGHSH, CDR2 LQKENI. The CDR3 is CASSQGLPAANEKLFF. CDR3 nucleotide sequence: TGTGCCAGCTCACAGGGACTTCCTGCGGCTAATGAAAAACTGTTTTTT.

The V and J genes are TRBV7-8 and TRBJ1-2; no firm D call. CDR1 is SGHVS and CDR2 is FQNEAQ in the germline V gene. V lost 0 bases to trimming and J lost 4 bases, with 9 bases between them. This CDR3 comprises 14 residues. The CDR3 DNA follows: TGTGCCAGCAGCTTAGCGGAGGGTGTCTATGGCTACACCTTC. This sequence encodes CASSLAEGVYGYTF.

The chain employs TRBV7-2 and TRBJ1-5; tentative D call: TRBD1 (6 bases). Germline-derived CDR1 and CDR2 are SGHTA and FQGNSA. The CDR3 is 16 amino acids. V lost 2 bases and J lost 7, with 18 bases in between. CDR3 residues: CASSLLQGMGKQPQHF. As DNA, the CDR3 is TGTGCCAGCAGCTTACTGCAGGGGATGGGGAAGCAGCCCCAGCATTTT.

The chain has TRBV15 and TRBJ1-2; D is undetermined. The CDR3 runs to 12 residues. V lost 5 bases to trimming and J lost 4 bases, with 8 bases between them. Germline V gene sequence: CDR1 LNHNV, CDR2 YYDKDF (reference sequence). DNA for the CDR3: TGTGCCACCAGCGACGGTTCCTATGGCTACACCTTC. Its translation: CATSDGSYGYTF.

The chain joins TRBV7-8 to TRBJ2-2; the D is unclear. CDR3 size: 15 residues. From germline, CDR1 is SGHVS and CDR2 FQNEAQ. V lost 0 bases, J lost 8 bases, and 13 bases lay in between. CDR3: CASSLAPSFWGELFF. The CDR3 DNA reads TGTGCCAGCAGCTTAGCCCCGTCCTTCTGGGGGGAGCTGTTTTTT.

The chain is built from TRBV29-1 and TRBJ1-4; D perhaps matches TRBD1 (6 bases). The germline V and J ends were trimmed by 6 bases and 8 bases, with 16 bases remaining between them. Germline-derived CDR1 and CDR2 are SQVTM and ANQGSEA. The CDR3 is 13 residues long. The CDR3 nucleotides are TGCAGCGTACAGGGTGGGGAGGGGGAAAAACTGTTTTTT. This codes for CSVQGGEGEKLFF.

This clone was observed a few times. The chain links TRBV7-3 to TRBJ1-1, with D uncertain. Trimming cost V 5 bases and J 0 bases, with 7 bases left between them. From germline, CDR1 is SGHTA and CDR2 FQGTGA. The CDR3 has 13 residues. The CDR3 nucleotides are TGTGCCAGCAGCCAGCGGGTGAACACTGAAGCTTTCTTT. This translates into CASSQRVNTEAFF.

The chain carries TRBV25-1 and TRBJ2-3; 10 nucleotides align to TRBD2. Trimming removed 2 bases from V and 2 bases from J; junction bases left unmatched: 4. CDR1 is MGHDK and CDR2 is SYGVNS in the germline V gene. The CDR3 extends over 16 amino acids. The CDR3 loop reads CASSERLAGVTDTQYF. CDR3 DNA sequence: TGTGCCAGCAGTGAACGGCTAGCGGGAGTCACAGATACGCAGTATTTT.

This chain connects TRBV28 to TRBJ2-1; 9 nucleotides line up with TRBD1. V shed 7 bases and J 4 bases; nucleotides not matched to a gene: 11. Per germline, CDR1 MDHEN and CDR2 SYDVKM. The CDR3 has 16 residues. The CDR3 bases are TGTGCCAGCAAACCTCCGGGACAGGGTTCGTACAATGAGCAGTTCTTC. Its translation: CASKPPGQGSYNEQFF.

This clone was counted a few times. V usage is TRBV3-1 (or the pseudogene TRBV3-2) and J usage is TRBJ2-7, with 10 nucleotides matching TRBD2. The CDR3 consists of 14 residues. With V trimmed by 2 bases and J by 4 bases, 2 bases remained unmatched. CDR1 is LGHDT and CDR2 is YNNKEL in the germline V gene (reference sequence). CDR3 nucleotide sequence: TGTGCCAGCAGCCAAACTAGCGGGGTTTACGAGCAGTACTTC. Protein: CASSQTSGVYEQYF.

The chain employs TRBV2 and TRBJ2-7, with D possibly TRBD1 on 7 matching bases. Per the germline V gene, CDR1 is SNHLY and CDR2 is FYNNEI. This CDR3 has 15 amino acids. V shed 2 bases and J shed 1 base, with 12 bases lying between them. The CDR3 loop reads CASSEQGGLSYEQYF. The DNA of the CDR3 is TGTGCCAGCAGTGAACAGGGGGGTTTATCCTACGAGCAGTACTTC.

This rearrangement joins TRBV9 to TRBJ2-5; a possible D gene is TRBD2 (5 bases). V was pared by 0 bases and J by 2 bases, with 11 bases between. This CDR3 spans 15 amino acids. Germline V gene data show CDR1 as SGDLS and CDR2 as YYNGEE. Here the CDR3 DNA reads TGTGCCAGCAGCGTAGGCGGGCCCCATCAAGAGACCCAGTACTTC. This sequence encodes CASSVGGPHQETQYF.

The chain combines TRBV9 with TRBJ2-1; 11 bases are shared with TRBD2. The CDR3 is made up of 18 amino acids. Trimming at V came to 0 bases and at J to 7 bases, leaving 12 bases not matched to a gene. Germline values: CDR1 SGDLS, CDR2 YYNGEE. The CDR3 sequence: CASSVGPLSGGAGNEQFF. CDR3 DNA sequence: TGTGCCAGCAGCGTAGGGCCCCTTAGCGGGGGGGCCGGTAATGAGCAGTTCTTC. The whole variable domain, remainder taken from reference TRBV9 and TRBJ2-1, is DSGVTQTPKHLITATGQRVTLRCSPRSGDLSVYWYQQSLDQGLQFLIQYYNGEERAKGNILERFSAQQFPDLHSELNLSSLELGDSALYFCASSVGPLSGGAGNEQFFGPGTRLTVL.

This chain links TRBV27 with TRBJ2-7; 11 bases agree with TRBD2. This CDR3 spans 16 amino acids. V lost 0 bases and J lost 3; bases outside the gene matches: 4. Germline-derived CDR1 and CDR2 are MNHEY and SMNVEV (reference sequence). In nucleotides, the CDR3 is TGTGCCAGCAGTTTATCGGGACTAGCGGAAAACTACGAGCAGTACTTC. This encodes CASSLSGLAENYEQYF.

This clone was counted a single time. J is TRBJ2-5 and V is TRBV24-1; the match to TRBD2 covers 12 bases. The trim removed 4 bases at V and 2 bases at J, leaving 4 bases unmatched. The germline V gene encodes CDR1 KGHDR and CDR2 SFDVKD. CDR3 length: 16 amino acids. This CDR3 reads CATSDPLAGGQETQYF. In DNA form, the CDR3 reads TGTGCCACCAGTGACCCACTAGCGGGGGGACAAGAGACCCAGTACTTC.

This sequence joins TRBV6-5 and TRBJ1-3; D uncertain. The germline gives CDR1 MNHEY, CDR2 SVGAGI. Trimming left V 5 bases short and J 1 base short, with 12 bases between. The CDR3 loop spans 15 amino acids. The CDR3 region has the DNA TGTGCCAGCAGTAGAATCGGACCTTCTGGAAACACCATATATTTT. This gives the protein CASSRIGPSGNTIYF.